A single sample is the source of the 22 T cell receptor beta chains below, sequenced in a study of CD8+CD57+ T cells in acquired aplastic anemia (dated by TCRdb to the late 2010s). Patients chosen for sequencing had shown expansion of CD8+CD57+ cells by flow cytometry. The data were produced on an Illumina HiSeq 2000. Genomic DNA was used as template for profiling of TCR beta VDJ combinations and CDR3 sequences. TCRdb reran the public reads through fastp at Q25 and MiXCR, keeping productive beta chains. CDR3 protein duplicates are merged, each entry listing the most common genes and DNA. This sample lists roughly 240,000 distinct CDR3 sequences; around half were detected once. The ten largest clones add up to under 9% of the sample. Sequenced input: sorted CD4+, CD8+, or CD8+CD57+ T cells (not recorded which) from PBMCs. The receptors shown here come from a human donor with aplastic anemia.

V and J are TRBV7-2 and TRBJ1-2; D not certain. In germline, CDR1 is SGHTA, CDR2 FQGNSA. The V end lost 5 bases, the J end lost 4 bases, and 5 bases lay between the germline ends. This CDR3 comprises 11 residues. Here the CDR3 reads CASSRLYGYTF. In DNA form, the CDR3 reads TGTGCCAGCAGCAGACTCTATGGCTACACCTTC.

A remark on this clonotype: A much larger clone lies a single base off, so this may be a read error. This CDR3 reads CASSLLGPDVDTGELLF. CDR3 sequence (DNA): TGTGCCAGCAGCTTATTGGGTCCAGACGTGGACACCGGGGAGCTGCTTTTT. The gene calls are TRBV13 and TRBJ2-2; possibly TRBD1 or TRBD2 for D (5 bases each). Germline V gives CDR1 PRHDT, CDR2 FYEKMQ (reference sequence). CDR3 length: 17 amino acids.

This clonotype was seen only a few times. This chain joins TRBV10-1 and TRBJ2-7, with TRBD2 matching over 12 bases. The germline gives CDR1 WNHNN, CDR2 SYGVQD (reference sequence). V lost 2 bases, J lost 3 bases, and 5 bases stayed unmatched. The CDR3 is 16 amino acids. The CDR3 loop reads CASSEPGLAGYYEQYF. Written as DNA, the CDR3 is TGCGCCAGCAGTGAGCCGGGACTAGCGGGCTACTACGAGCAGTACTTC.

This clonotype was detected once. This chain joins TRBV7-3 and TRBJ1-4; TRBD1 aligns across 10 bases. V lost 5 bases and J lost 3; bases outside the gene matches: 3. There are 15 residues in the CDR3. Per germline, CDR1 SGHTA and CDR2 FQGTGA. The CDR3 DNA reads TGTGCCAGCAGCGGACAGGGGGAGGCTAATGAAAAACTGTTTTTT. Translated, it gives CASSGQGEANEKLFF.

The chain employs TRBV20-1 and TRBJ2-7; 9 bases agree with TRBD1. The CDR3 runs to 15 residues. The V segment lost 0 bases and the J segment 5 bases; nucleotides outside the gene matches: 8. CDR1 DFQATT and CDR2 SNEGSKA come from the germline V gene (reference sequence). CDR3 protein: CSARDPRQGVDEQYF. The CDR3 DNA follows: TGCAGTGCTAGAGACCCCCGACAGGGGGTCGACGAGCAGTACTTC.

The chain links TRBV29-1 to TRBJ2-5; maybe TRBD1 (6 bases). V was trimmed by 3 bases and J by 2 bases, leaving 13 bases between them. From germline, CDR1 is SQVTM and CDR2 ANQGSEA. CDR3 length: 14 residues. As DNA, the CDR3 is TGCAGCGTTGATTTGGACAGCCGACAAGAGACCCAGTACTTC. Translation gives CSVDLDSRQETQYF. Full variable domain (missing parts from reference TRBV29-1 and TRBJ2-5): SAVISQKPSRDICQRGTSLTIQCQVDSQVTMMFWYRQQPGQSLTLIATANQGSEATYESGFVIDKFPISRPNLTFSTLTVSNMSPEDSSIYLCSVDLDSRQETQYFGPGTRLLVL.

The genes are TRBV27 and TRBJ2-7; tentatively, D is TRBD1 (6 bases). The CDR3 has 14 amino acids. Germline V gives CDR1 MNHEY, CDR2 SMNVEV (reference sequence). Trimming pared 5 bases from V and 8 bases from J, leaving 19 bases between. Written as DNA, the CDR3 is TGTGCCAGCAGTGAGAAGGGGGTACAGCGCCAGCAGTACTTC. Translated, it gives CASSEKGVQRQQYF.

This clonotype has a handful of counts. The V call is TRBV11-2, the J call TRBJ1-5; 8 nucleotides line up with TRBD1. Germline V gives CDR1 SGHAT, CDR2 FQNNGV. V shed 6 bases and J 14 bases; nucleotides not matched to a gene: 12. The length of the CDR3 is 13 residues. CDR3 loop: CASRWTGKAYEHF. The CDR3 DNA follows: TGTGCCAGCAGGTGGACAGGGAAAGCGTACGAGCATTTT.

The rearrangement joins TRBV19 to TRBJ2-5, with 7 bases lining up with TRBD2. Unmatched junction bases numbered 5, after V lost 11 bases and J lost 5 bases. This CDR3 contains 11 residues. Germline V gene data show CDR1 as LNHDA and CDR2 as SQIVND (reference sequence). This chain's CDR3 is CASKGGETQYF. The CDR3 region has the DNA TGTGCCTCCAAGGGAGGGGAGACCCAGTACTTC. Looking up the rest from reference TRBV19 and TRBJ2-5 gives the full variable domain: DGGITQSPKYLFRKEGQNVTLSCEQNLNHDAMYWYRQDPGQGLRLIYYSQIVNDFQKGDIAEGYSVSREKKESFPLTVTSAQKNPTAFYLCASKGGETQYFGPGTRLLVL.

This sequence joins TRBV7-9 and TRBJ2-1; 8 bases are a match to TRBD1. The trim removed 5 bases at V and 12 bases at J, leaving 9 bases unmatched. The germline gives CDR1 SEHNR, CDR2 FQNEAQ (reference sequence). The CDR3 sequence is 13 residues long. The CDR3 nucleotides read TGTGCCAGCAGCCCTACTTCAGGGGGCGCGCAGTTCTTC. This gives the protein CASSPTSGGAQFF.

The chain carries TRBV4-2 and TRBJ2-7; TRBD1 matches 7 bases. The germline V gene encodes CDR1 LGHNA and CDR2 YNFKEQ. CDR3 size: 15 residues. Unmatched junction bases numbered 9, after V lost 5 bases and J lost 2 bases. CDR3 coding DNA: TGTGCCAGCAGCTTCTGGTCACAGGGGACCTACGAGCAGTACTTC. It yields the protein CASSFWSQGTYEQYF.

In this sample, this clonotype turned up a few times. A read error may account for a junction end that differs from germline. This CDR3 reads CASSQGLNTEASF. The DNA for the CDR3 is TGCGCCAGCAGCCAAGGACTGAACACTGAAGCTTCCTTT. The V and J genes are TRBV4-3 and TRBJ1-1; D remains ambiguous. The length of the CDR3 is 13 residues. Germline lookup yields CDR1 LGHNA and CDR2 YSLEER.

This clonotype was counted ten times or more. Sequence at one end of the junction differs from germline and may be a read error. The rearrangement uses TRBV11-2 and TRBJ2-7; 7 bases map to TRBD1. CDR1 is SGHAT, CDR2 FQNNGV, per germline. The CDR3 is 13 amino acids. CDR3 coding DNA: TGCGCCAGCAGCTTAGGGACAGCCTACGAGCAGTACTTC. It is translated as CASSLGTAYEQYF.

The chain recombines TRBV30 with TRBJ2-3, with 11 bases identical to TRBD2. The V and J ends lost 5 bases and 2 bases, in that order; junction bases with no gene match: 3. The CDR3 is 14 residues long. Germline values: CDR1 GTSNPN, CDR2 SVGIG (reference sequence). The CDR3 DNA reads as TGTGCCTGGGGACTAGCGGGTCTCACAGATACGCAGTATTTT. Its translation is CAWGLAGLTDTQYF.

This clonotype was seen repeatedly, ten times or more. The gene calls are TRBV20-1 and TRBJ2-3; D unclear. Germline values: CDR1 DFQATT, CDR2 SNEGSKA (reference sequence). The V end was cut by 6 bases, the J end by 2 bases, with 15 bases between. CDR3 size: 14 residues. The DNA of the CDR3 is TGCAGTGCCGGAGAACCCCCACACACAGATACGCAGTATTTT. This encodes CSAGEPPHTDTQYF.

The sample holds a few counts of this clonotype. This chain connects TRBV27 to TRBJ2-7; 11 bases match TRBD2. The CDR3 is made up of 16 amino acids. The germline gives CDR1 MNHEY, CDR2 SMNVEV (reference sequence). V lost 3 bases and J lost 2; bases outside the gene matches: 6. CDR3 in amino acids: CASSLASGGYTYEQYF. The CDR3 DNA is TGTGCCAGCAGTTTGGCTAGCGGGGGGTATACCTACGAGCAGTACTTC.

This clonotype was seen ten or more times. This chain joins TRBV4-3 and TRBJ1-1; no clear D. The length of the CDR3 is 15 residues. The ends were cut back, 1 base at V and 2 bases at J, with 11 bases in the middle. In germline, CDR1 is LGHNA, CDR2 YSLEER. The chain's CDR3 is CASSQAWQANTEAFF. The CDR3 nucleotides read TGCGCCAGCAGCCAAGCGTGGCAGGCAAACACTGAAGCTTTCTTT.

The gene calls are TRBV6-2 or TRBV6-3 and TRBJ1-2; 10 nucleotides align to TRBD1. The CDR3 extends over 18 amino acids. Losses at the gene ends were 2 bases for V and 2 bases for J; bases not matched to a gene: 11. The germline V gene encodes CDR1 MNHEY and CDR2 SVGEGT. CDR3 residues: CASSYAEMGTGDNYGYTF. DNA of the CDR3: TGTGCCAGCAGTTACGCAGAGATGGGGACAGGGGACAACTATGGCTACACCTTC.

This clonotype was observed a handful of times. This may be a read error, as it is one base from a much larger clone. This chain connects TRBV7-3 to TRBJ2-1, with D possibly being TRBD1 (6 bases). The CDR3 runs to 14 residues. The V end was cut by 2 bases, the J end by 10 bases, with 15 bases between. Germline V CDR1 and CDR2: SGHTA, FQGTGA. Here the CDR3 DNA reads TGTGCCAGCAGCTTATTAACAGGGACCTACGAGCAGTTCTTC. Amino acids: CASSLLTGTYEQFF. The whole variable domain, filled in from reference TRBV7-3 and TRBJ2-1, reads GAGVSQTPSNKVTEKGKYVELRCDPISGHTALYWYRQSLGQGPEFLIYFQGTGAADDSGLPNDRFFAVRPEGSVSTLKIQRTERGDSAVYLCASSLLTGTYEQFFGPGTRLTVL.

This clonotype was counted once. V is TRBV24-1 and J is TRBJ2-1, with D possibly TRBD1 on 5 matching bases. Germline loops: CDR1 KGHDR, CDR2 SFDVKD. The length of the CDR3 is 15 residues. The V and J ends lost 6 bases and 3 bases respectively, with 14 bases between them. CDR3 sequence (DNA): TGTGCCACCAGTTTAGGGGCGACGATCTACAATGAGCAGTTCTTC. Residues: CATSLGATIYNEQFF.

The V and J genes are TRBV2 and TRBJ1-1; 8 bases are a match to TRBD1. The V gene end was trimmed by 6 bases and the J gene end by 0 bases; junction bases not matched to a gene: 12. Germline-derived CDR1 and CDR2 are SNHLY and FYNNEI. The length of the CDR3 is 17 residues. The CDR3 nucleotides are TGTGCCAGCAGAACCCGTTTATGGACAGGGCTGAACACTGAAGCTTTCTTT. It yields the protein CASRTRLWTGLNTEAFF.

This sequence joins TRBV20-1 and TRBJ1-5; a possible D gene is TRBD1 (5 bases). This CDR3 is 16 amino acids long. Between the trimmed V and J ends, which lost 2 bases and 0 bases, there was a span of 14 bases. The V gene's germline CDR1 is DFQATT and CDR2 SNEGSKA (reference sequence). CDR3 in amino acids: CSARRRVSGSNQPQHF. In DNA form, the CDR3 reads TGCAGTGCTAGACGCAGGGTCTCGGGTAGCAATCAGCCCCAGCATTTT.